A selection of T cell receptor beta chains follows, all from one sample in a study of identical twins' blood T cells. MiXCR was run by TCRdb on the 5' RACE reads, yielding one entry per CDR3 protein. This sample has roughly 340,000 distinct CDR3 sequences, with about 28% found just once. The sample comprised PBMCs. The receptors here all came from a woman aged 18 to 55 in good health. Both conserved end residues are part of each CDR3. The D gene is left open where the match is weak. Not every row has a clone size; where given, it reads once, few, many or a size class.

v_call,j_call,clone_size,d_call,cdr3_aa,cdr3_nt
TRBV5-6,TRBJ2-3,many,TRBD2,CASSYRLAGGYTQYF,TGTGCCAGCAGCTATCGACTAGCGGGAGGATATACGCAGTATTTT
TRBV14,TRBJ2-4,NA,TRBD2,CASSQAAGGGNIQYF,TGTGCCAGCAGCCAAGCGGCGGGAGGTGGAAACATTCAGTACTTC
TRBV29-1,TRBJ1-4,few,TRBD1,CSARGQGEKLFF,TGCAGCGCCCGTGGACAGGGTGAAAAACTGTTTTTT
TRBV20-1,TRBJ1-1,few,NA,CSARVVDRNTEAFF,TGCAGTGCTAGAGTCGTAGACAGAAACACTGAAGCTTTCTTT
TRBV20-1,TRBJ1-2,NA,TRBD1,CSASGDRGAYGYTF,TGCAGTGCTAGCGGCGACAGGGGAGCCTATGGCTACACCTTC
TRBV20-1,TRBJ1-1,NA,TRBD1,CGNRGHSEAFF,TGCGGTAACAGGGGGCACAGTGAAGCTTTCTTT
TRBV4-2,TRBJ2-7,few,NA,CASSHVKGRDSSYEQYF,TGTGCCAGCAGCCATGTTAAAGGGCGAGACAGTTCCTACGAGCAGTACTTC
TRBV6-5,TRBJ2-6,few,NA,CASSPDLGLSGANVLTF,TGTGCCAGCAGCCCTGACCTTGGACTCAGTGGGGCCAACGTCCTGACTTTC
TRBV5-1,TRBJ2-7,NA,TRBD2,CASSLLLAGSAYEQYF,TGCGCCAGCAGCTTGCTACTAGCGGGGTCGGCCTACGAGCAGTACTTC
TRBV3-1,TRBJ2-7,few,NA,CASSRADYEQYF,TGTGCCAGCAGTCGCGCAGACTACGAGCAGTACTTC
TRBV2,TRBJ2-2,NA,NA,CASSEEVTVTGELVF,TGTGCCAGCAGTGAAGAGGTAACGGTCACCGGGGAGCTGGTTTTT
TRBV7-6,TRBJ2-7,NA,NA,CASSLSLDSPYEQYF,TGTGCCAGCAGCTTAAGTTTGGACAGCCCCTACGAGCAGTACTTC
TRBV5-1,TRBJ1-1,few,TRBD1,CASSLHPGQVAEAFF,TGCGCCAGCAGCCTACACCCCGGACAGGTGGCTGAAGCTTTCTTT
TRBV4-1,TRBJ1-5,NA,NA,CASSQDAAYNQPQHF,TGCGCCAGCAGCCAAGATGCGGCTTATAATCAGCCCCAGCATTTT
TRBV20-1,TRBJ2-1,few,TRBD2,CSASRAGGDNEQFF,TGCAGTGCTAGTAGGGCGGGGGGAGACAATGAGCAGTTCTTC
TRBV6-2/TRBV6-3,TRBJ1-2,NA,NA,CASNSPDGYTF,TGTGCCAGCAACTCACCAGATGGCTACACCTTC
TRBV20-1,TRBJ2-3,few,NA,CSASIGGDLDTQYF,TGCAGTGCTAGTATCGGGGGCGATCTAGATACGCAGTATTTT
TRBV7-8,TRBJ1-1,few,NA,CASSLGRGWFTEAFF,TGTGCCAGCAGCTTAGGGAGGGGGTGGTTCACTGAAGCTTTCTTT
TRBV4-1,TRBJ2-7,few,TRBD1,CASSADRGAYEQYF,TGCGCCAGCAGCGCCGACAGGGGCGCATACGAGCAGTACTTC
TRBV12-3/TRBV12-4,TRBJ1-5,NA,TRBD1,CASSPQGVHGNQPQHF,TGTGCCAGCAGTCCTCAGGGGGTACACGGCAATCAGCCCCAGCATTTT
TRBV7-8,TRBJ1-1,NA,NA,CASSHRQKSTEAFF,TGTGCCAGCAGCCATCGACAGAAGAGCACTGAAGCTTTCTTT
TRBV27,TRBJ1-2,few,NA,CASSLVRGNAVEGYTF,TGTGCCAGCAGTTTGGTGCGGGGGAATGCGGTCGAGGGCTACACCTTC
TRBV20-1,TRBJ1-3,NA,NA,CSSVTGPSGNTIYF,TGCAGTTCTGTGACGGGACCCTCTGGAAACACCATATATTTT
TRBV5-1,TRBJ2-3,few,NA,CASSPRLDTQYF,TGCGCCAGCAGCCCCAGGTTGGATACGCAGTATTTT
TRBV29-1,TRBJ1-2,few,TRBD1,CSATPGTGSNYGYTF,TGCAGCGCGACTCCCGGGACAGGGTCCAACTATGGCTACACCTTC
TRBV11-2,TRBJ1-4,many,NA,CASSLTEKLFF,TGTGCCAGCAGCTTAACTGAAAAACTGTTTTTT
TRBV29-1,TRBJ2-2,NA,NA,CSVDFVAGELFF,TGCAGCGTTGATTTTGTGGCCGGGGAGCTGTTTTTT
TRBV2,TRBJ2-1,few,NA,CASSAYLDNEQFF,TGTGCCAGCAGTGCTTACCTAGACAATGAGCAGTTCTTC
TRBV20-1,TRBJ2-1,few,TRBD1,CSATRQGNEQFF,TGCAGTGCCACTAGACAGGGCAATGAGCAGTTCTTC
TRBV15,TRBJ2-4,many,NA,CATTSDGQPNIQYF,TGTGCCACCACCTCAGACGGACAGCCGAACATTCAGTACTTC
TRBV29-1,TRBJ2-1,few,TRBD2,CSVEDRRGSYDEQFF,TGCAGCGTTGAAGATAGGCGCGGGAGTTACGATGAGCAGTTCTTC
TRBV4-3,TRBJ2-2,NA,NA,CASSQETGRRELFF,TGCGCCAGCAGCCAAGAAACAGGTCGGAGGGAGCTGTTTTTT
TRBV3-1,TRBJ2-2,few,NA,CASSRHIENTGELFF,TGTGCCAGCAGCCGACATATCGAGAACACCGGGGAGCTGTTTTTT
TRBV19,TRBJ1-5,NA,NA,CASSIGGGTGNQPQHF,TGTGCCAGTAGTATAGGTGGGGGTACGGGCAATCAGCCCCAGCATTTT
TRBV4-3,TRBJ2-2,few,NA,CASSQVQAGELFF,TGCGCCAGCAGCCAAGTACAAGCCGGGGAGCTGTTTTTT
TRBV28,TRBJ1-2,many,NA,CASRRGRDYGYTF,TGTGCCAGCCGGAGGGGGAGGGACTATGGCTACACCTTC
TRBV29-1,TRBJ1-4,many,TRBD1,CSSEGTGDEKLFF,TGCAGCTCTGAGGGGACAGGGGATGAAAAACTGTTTTTT
TRBV7-2,TRBJ1-2,many,NA,CASSLQGNYGYTF,TGCGCCAGCAGCTTGCAGGGCAACTATGGCTACACCTTC
TRBV6-6,TRBJ1-2,few,NA,CASRSPAEGYGYTF,TGTGCCAGCAGGAGCCCGGCGGAAGGCTATGGCTACACCTTC
TRBV12-3/TRBV12-4,TRBJ2-7,NA,NA,CASSFGRRDTYEQYF,TGTGCCAGCAGTTTCGGCAGGAGAGACACTTACGAGCAGTACTTC
TRBV29-1,TRBJ1-1,many,NA,CSAGPTVNTEAFF,TGCAGCGCCGGCCCGACAGTAAACACTGAAGCTTTCTTT
TRBV5-1,TRBJ2-7,few,TRBD1,CASSLQGQGLSEQYF,TGCGCCAGCAGCCTGCAGGGACAGGGCTTATCCGAGCAGTACTTC
TRBV7-8,TRBJ2-2,NA,NA,CASRPGAKTGELFF,TGTGCCAGCAGGCCCGGGGCAAAGACCGGGGAGCTGTTTTTT
TRBV5-1,TRBJ2-2,many,NA,CASSLLGTGELFF,TGTGCCAGCAGCTTGTTGGGCACCGGGGAGCTGTTTTTT
TRBV6-5,TRBJ1-1,NA,TRBD1,CASRRPGQNMNSEAFF,TGTGCCAGCAGGAGACCGGGACAGAACATGAACAGTGAAGCTTTCTTT
TRBV29-1,TRBJ2-1,few,TRBD2,CSELAGNNNEQFF,TGCAGCGAGCTAGCGGGGAATAACAATGAGCAGTTCTTC
TRBV27,TRBJ1-1,few,NA,CASSSPLGGVFTEAFF,TGTGCCAGCAGTTCGCCCCTCGGGGGGGTATTCACTGAAGCTTTCTTT
TRBV12-3/TRBV12-4,TRBJ1-1,NA,TRBD1,CASSLGQGEAEAFF,TGTGCCAGCAGTTTGGGACAGGGAGAAGCTGAAGCTTTCTTT
TRBV6-5,TRBJ1-2,NA,TRBD1,CASSGQGRPISYGYTF,TGTGCCAGCAGCGGACAGGGAAGGCCCATAAGCTATGGCTACACCTTC
TRBV20-1,TRBJ1-1,few,TRBD1,CSASDRVDTEAFF,TGCAGTGCCTCCGACAGGGTGGACACTGAAGCTTTCTTT